What follows are 21 T cell receptor beta chains derived from one specimen sequenced in a study of blood T cell repertoires in COVID-19. Sequencing used immunoSEQ multiplex PCR; TCRdb keeps in-frame clones, though not all of them. The table shows roughly 120,000 clones, with over 60% occurring only once. Sequencing was carried out using peripheral blood. The receptors were gathered from a human donor in a cohort sampled during active COVID-19.

The V and J genes are TRBV19 and TRBJ1-1; TRBD1 might be the D (6 bases). The V and J ends lost 5 bases and 4 bases respectively, with 17 bases between them. This CDR3 spans 15 amino acids. The germline gives CDR1 LNHDA, CDR2 SQIVND (reference sequence). The DNA of the CDR3 is TGTGCCAGTAGTTTATTAACAGGGCTCTTCACTGAAGCTTTCTTT. This gives the protein CASSLLTGLFTEAFF.

This clone was observed a single time. The chain joins TRBV27 to TRBJ1-3; 11 bases match TRBD1. The CDR3 totals 16 residues. The germline V gene encodes CDR1 MNHEY and CDR2 SMNVEV (reference sequence). V lost 4 bases to trimming and J lost 4 bases; unmatched junction nucleotides: 6. CDR3 residues: CASSSRDRGAGNTIYF. As DNA, the CDR3 is TGTGCCAGCAGTTCCCGGGACAGGGGGGCGGGAAACACCATATATTTT.

With respect to this clone: Distinct nucleotide sequences in the sample also encode this CDR3. This sequence joins TRBV28 and TRBJ2-7; TRBD2 might be the D (5 bases). This CDR3 has 12 amino acids. CDR1 is MDHEN, CDR2 SYDVKM, per germline. Deletions cut 8 bases from V and 4 bases from J, with 12 bases between. The CDR3 reads CASRPPGYEQYF. CDR3 DNA sequence: TGTGCCAGCCGGCCCCCGGGGTACGAGCAGTACTTC.

This clone was seen once. The rearrangement uses TRBV28 and TRBJ1-5; D possibly corresponds to TRBD1 (6 bases). The CDR3 runs to 14 residues. V was shortened by 4 bases and J by 5 bases, with 12 bases between the two germline ends. Germline V CDR1 and CDR2: MDHEN, SYDVKM. The CDR3 DNA follows: TGTGCCAGCAGTTGGGGGGGGGCAGATCAGCCCCAGCATTTT. Translated: CASSWGGADQPQHF. Supplemented by reference TRBV28 and TRBJ1-5, the full variable domain reads DVKVTQSSRYLVKRTGEKVFLECVQDMDHENMFWYRQDPGLGLRLIYFSYDVKMKEKGDIPEGYSVSREKKERFSLILESASTNQTSMYLCASSWGGADQPQHFGDGTRLSIL.

This chain joins TRBV11-3 and TRBJ2-7; D is perhaps TRBD1 (6 bases). Trimming took 1 base from V and 5 from J, leaving 15 bases between them. CDR1 and CDR2 from the germline V gene are SGHNT and YENEEA. This CDR3 has 15 residues. CDR3 protein: CASSLGGGAAHEQYF. The CDR3 bases are TGTGCCAGCAGCTTAGGAGGGGGAGCGGCCCACGAGCAGTACTTC.

This rearrangement joins TRBV6-1 to TRBJ2-7, with D possibly TRBD1 on 6 matching bases. Between the trimmed V and J ends, which lost 3 bases and 4 bases, there was a span of 16 bases. The CDR3 totals 15 residues. Germline CDR1 is MNHNS and CDR2 is SASEGT. The DNA for the CDR3 is TGTGCCAGCAGTGAGGGGGCGGGTTTTTCTTACGAGCAGTACTTC. It encodes CASSEGAGFSYEQYF.

The J gene is TRBJ2-1, the V gene TRBV11-2, with 7 bases aligning to TRBD2. Germline V lookup: CDR1 SGHAT, CDR2 FQNNGV. J was trimmed by 3 bases and V by 1 base; bases with no gene match: 12. The CDR3 is 18 amino acids. CDR3 protein: CASSLGGGPPVIYNEQFF. The CDR3 bases are TGTGCCAGCAGCTTAGGGGGGGGACCGCCCGTCATCTACAATGAGCAGTTCTTC. The full variable domain, with the rest looked up from reference TRBV11-2 and TRBJ2-1, is EAGVAQSPRYKIIEKRQSVAFWCNPISGHATLYWYQQILGQGPKLLIQFQNNGVVDDSQLPKDRFSAERLKGVDSTLKIQPAKLEDSAVYLCASSLGGGPPVIYNEQFFGPGTRLTVL.

This rearrangement joins TRBV18 to TRBJ2-7; 13 bases fit TRBD2. The CDR3 length is 15 residues. The V and J ends lost 3 bases and 2 bases, in that order; junction bases with no gene match: 1. From germline, CDR1 is KGHSH and CDR2 LQKENI. The CDR3 here is CASSPGTSGAYEQYF. The CDR3 DNA reads TGTGCCAGCTCACCGGGGACTAGCGGGGCCTACGAGCAGTACTTC.

The chain is built from TRBV30 and TRBJ2-1; 7 bases fit TRBD2. Trimming at V came to 5 bases and at J to 0 bases, leaving 10 bases not matched to a gene. The CDR3 totals 16 residues. Per the germline V gene, CDR1 is GTSNPN and CDR2 is SVGIG (reference sequence). CDR3 sequence reads: CAWDAGGIASYNEQFF. CDR3 in DNA: TGTGCCTGGGACGCCGGGGGGATAGCCTCCTACAATGAGCAGTTCTTC.

In this sample, this clone turned up a few times. The chain uses TRBV2 and TRBJ2-7; TRBD2 aligns across 7 bases. There are 13 residues in the CDR3. The junction had 6 bases not matched to a gene; V was cut back by 7 bases and J by 3 bases. Per the germline V gene, CDR1 is SNHLY and CDR2 is FYNNEI. The CDR3 loop reads CASIGRDFYEQYF. The CDR3 coding sequence is TGTGCCAGCATAGGGAGGGATTTCTACGAGCAGTACTTC.

This chain uses TRBV5-1 with TRBJ1-1; a possible D gene is TRBD1 (5 bases). Germline-derived CDR1 and CDR2 are SGHRS and YFSETQ. The CDR3 length is 14 residues. V lost 6 bases to trimming and J lost 5 bases, with 17 bases between them. CDR3 region: CASTPPGGTTEAFF. In DNA form, the CDR3 reads TGCGCCAGCACCCCGCCGGGGGGGACGACTGAAGCTTTCTTT.

This clone showed up just a few times. The chain links TRBV7-9 to TRBJ1-1; D is possibly TRBD1 (5 bases). The CDR3 covers 14 residues. Trimming removed 5 bases at V and 3 bases at J, with 13 bases between. The V gene's germline CDR1 is SEHNR and CDR2 FQNEAQ (reference sequence). CDR3 in amino acids: CASSPQGAYTEAFF. The CDR3 nucleotides read TGTGCCAGCAGCCCCCAGGGCGCGTACACTGAAGCTTTCTTT.

The V gene is TRBV5-1, the J gene TRBJ2-7; D might be TRBD2 (5 bases). The CDR3 consists of 14 residues. Looked up from germline, CDR1 is SGHRS and CDR2 is YFSETQ. V dropped 4 bases and J dropped 0 bases, with 11 bases sitting between them. The CDR3 nucleotides are TGCGCCAGCAGCAATAGCGAGAGCTCCTACGAGCAGTACTTC. Translating gives CASSNSESSYEQYF.

The CDR3 protein is CASSGQNYGYTF. The CDR3 bases are TGTGCCAGCAGCGGACAAAACTATGGCTACACCTTC. The gene calls are TRBV7-9 and TRBJ1-2; D might be TRBD1 (5 bases). The CDR3 sequence is 12 residues long. The germline gives CDR1 SEHNR, CDR2 FQNEAQ (reference sequence). V lost 5 bases and J lost 2, with 6 bases in between.

V and J are TRBV27 and TRBJ1-5; maybe TRBD1 (5 bases). V dropped 6 bases and J dropped 5 bases, with 23 bases sitting between them. Germline V gene sequence: CDR1 MNHEY, CDR2 SMNVEV (reference sequence). The CDR3 runs 17 residues. CDR3 in amino acids: CASSSIISGGAYQPQHF. The CDR3 DNA sequence: TGTGCCAGCAGCTCTATAATATCGGGTGGGGCCTATCAGCCCCAGCATTTT.

The J gene is TRBJ2-7, the V gene TRBV7-8, with D tentatively TRBD2 (5 bases). This CDR3 is built from 14 residues. Trimming took off 2 bases at V and 2 bases at J, with 10 bases between the two ends. Germline assignment: CDR1 SGHVS and CDR2 FQNEAQ. CDR3 sequence reads: CASSLLAWTYEQYF. CDR3 coding DNA: TGTGCCAGCAGCTTACTAGCCTGGACCTACGAGCAGTACTTC. Using reference TRBV7-8 and TRBJ2-7 for the parts outside the CDR3, the full variable domain is GAGVSQSPRYKVAKRGQDVALRCDPISGHVSLFWYQQALGQGPEFLTYFQNEAQLDKSGLPSDRFFAERPEGSVSTLKIQRTQQEDSAVYLCASSLLAWTYEQYFGPGTRLTVT.

The chain combines TRBV7-9 with TRBJ2-7; 7 bases are shared with TRBD1. The CDR3 consists of 12 residues. Germline CDR1 reads SEHNR; CDR2 reads FQNEAQ (reference sequence). V shed 1 base, J shed 6 bases, and the junction held 0 bases outside the gene matches. In DNA, the CDR3 is TGTGCCAGCAGCTTAGAGGGGGCCGAGCAGTACTTC. Translated: CASSLEGAEQYF.

The J gene is TRBJ2-7, the V gene TRBV3-1 (or the pseudogene TRBV3-2), with 8 bases matching TRBD2. CDR1 and CDR2 (germline): LGHDT, YNNKEL (reference sequence). The length of the CDR3 is 15 residues. Trimming cost V 1 base and J 3 bases; bases outside gene matches: 5. In DNA, the CDR3 is TGTGCCAGCAGCCAAGTGCCTAGCGGGCGCTACGAGCAGTACTTC. Protein sequence: CASSQVPSGRYEQYF.

The chain links TRBV6-5 to TRBJ1-1; 7 positions agree with TRBD1. Germline assignment: CDR1 MNHEY and CDR2 SVGAGI. V shed 6 bases, J shed 4 bases, and the junction held 5 bases outside the gene matches. The CDR3 length is 13 residues. The CDR3 reads CASRGGQVTEAFF. DNA for the CDR3: TGTGCCAGCAGGGGAGGACAGGTCACTGAAGCTTTCTTT.

V is TRBV4-1 and J is TRBJ1-1; 9 nucleotides line up with TRBD1. This CDR3 is built from 17 residues. Germline CDR1 reads MGHRA; CDR2 reads YSYEKL. Trimming took 3 bases from V and 4 from J; bases not matched to a gene: 12. CDR3 nucleotide sequence: TGCGCCAGCAGCCAGGACCGGGACAGGGTTGACGGCACTGAAGCTTTCTTT. Residues: CASSQDRDRVDGTEAFF.

This clone was detected a few times. The chain employs TRBV13 and TRBJ2-1, with 10 bases lining up with TRBD2. The CDR3 spans 15 residues. V was pared by 5 bases and J by 5 bases, with 6 bases of the junction left unmatched. Germline loops: CDR1 PRHDT, CDR2 FYEKMQ (reference sequence). Here the CDR3 reads CASSPPGLADNEQFF. CDR3 coding DNA: TGTGCCAGCAGCCCACCCGGACTAGCGGACAATGAGCAGTTCTTC.